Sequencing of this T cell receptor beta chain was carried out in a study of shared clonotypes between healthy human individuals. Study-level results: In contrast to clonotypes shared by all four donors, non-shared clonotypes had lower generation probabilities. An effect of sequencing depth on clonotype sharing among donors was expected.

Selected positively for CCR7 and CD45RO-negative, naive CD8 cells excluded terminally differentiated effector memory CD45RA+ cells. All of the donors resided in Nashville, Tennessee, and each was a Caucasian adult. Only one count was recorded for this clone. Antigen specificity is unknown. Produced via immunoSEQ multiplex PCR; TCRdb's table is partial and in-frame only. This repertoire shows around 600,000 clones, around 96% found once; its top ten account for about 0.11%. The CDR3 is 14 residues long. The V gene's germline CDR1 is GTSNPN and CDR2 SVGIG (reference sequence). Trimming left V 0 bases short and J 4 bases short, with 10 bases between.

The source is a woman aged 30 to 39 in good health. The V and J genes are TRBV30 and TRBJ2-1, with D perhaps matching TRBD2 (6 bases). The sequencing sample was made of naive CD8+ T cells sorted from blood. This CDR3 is CAWSVGTPYNEQFF. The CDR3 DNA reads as TGTGCCTGGAGTGTAGGGACTCCTTACAATGAGCAGTTCTTC.